This T cell receptor delta chain was captured by sequencing in a study of gamma-delta T cells after stem cell transplantation. TCRdb used CATT to re-call clones from the RT-PCR reads. The table has 650 to 950 delta-chain clones, 13% to 15% seen once; the top ten hold 57%. CDR1 and CDR2 from the germline V gene are NSMFDY and ISSIKDK. J lost 1 base, V lost 0 bases, and 20 bases had no gene match. CDR3 length: 21 amino acids. The source material was gamma-delta T cells. The rearrangement links TRAV29/DV5 to TRDJ1; the match to TRDD3 covers 11 bases. The clonotype originates from a human donor. It is not recorded whose cells these are; they may come from a transplant donor. In nucleotides, the CDR3 is TGTGCAGCAAGCGAATCCCCTAAAGTATCAGCTGGGGGATACCCCACCGATAAACTCATCTTT. This sequence encodes CAASESPKVSAGGYPTDKLIF.